This passage covers 25 T cell receptor beta chains from one sample sequenced in a study of Ad26.COV2.S vaccination and SARS-CoV-2 variants. Libraries were prepared by immunoSEQ multiplex PCR; TCRdb keeps only in-frame clonotypes and omits some of them. The table has approximately 500,000 clones, approximately 88% seen once. Sample treatment: 19 received Ad26.COV2.S at low or high dose, single or two shots; 5 received placebo; per-sample allocation not given. Day 63 following the first vaccine or placebo injection was when the samples were taken. This sample comprised peripheral blood, obtained in a trial of Ad26.COV2.S vaccine versus placebo. These receptors were collected from a person aged 18 to 59 who received the Ad26.COV2.S COVID-19 vaccine or a placebo.

The gene calls are TRBV6-6 and TRBJ2-1; the match to TRBD1 covers 8 bases. The germline V gene encodes CDR1 MNHNY and CDR2 SVGAGI (reference sequence). V shed 6 bases, J shed 5 bases, and the junction held 3 bases outside the gene matches. CDR3 length: 13 residues. The CDR3 loop reads CASRRGQDNEQFF. DNA for the CDR3: TGTGCCAGCAGAAGGGGACAGGACAATGAGCAGTTCTTC.

The chain is built from TRBV5-4 and TRBJ2-3; 14 bases agree with TRBD2. J was trimmed by 5 bases and V by 3 bases; bases with no gene match: 2. Germline V gives CDR1 SGHNT, CDR2 YYREEE (reference sequence). This CDR3 has 15 amino acids. The CDR3 here is CASSSGLAGEDTQYF. The CDR3, as DNA: TGTGCCAGCAGCTCGGGACTAGCGGGAGAAGATACGCAGTATTTT.

The chain is built from TRBV29-1 and TRBJ1-2; D is undetermined. CDR3 length equals 13 residues. Germline values: CDR1 SQVTM, CDR2 ANQGSEA. Trimming pared 0 bases from V and 4 bases from J, leaving 9 bases between. DNA of the CDR3: TGCAGCGTTGAAGATCTGTCATCCTATGGCTACACCTTC. This sequence encodes CSVEDLSSYGYTF.

The CDR3 coding sequence is TGTGCCAGCAGTTCCAGGGACAGCTATGGCTACACCTTC. Its translation: CASSSRDSYGYTF. The V call is TRBV27, the J call TRBJ1-2, with TRBD1 matching over 7 bases. The V gene end was trimmed by 4 bases and the J gene end by 4 bases; junction bases not matched to a gene: 3. The CDR3 is 13 residues long. The germline V gene has CDR1 MNHEY and CDR2 SMNVEV (reference sequence).

Comment on this clone: Other nucleotide sequences in the sample specify the same CDR3. The chain joins TRBV28 to TRBJ1-5; D uncertain. CDR3 length: 12 amino acids. Trimming removed 4 bases from V and 6 bases from J, with 7 bases in between. Germline-derived CDR1 and CDR2 are MDHEN and SYDVKM. CDR3 bases: TGTGCCAGCAGTTCCCGAGGTCAGCCCCAGCATTTT. It encodes CASSSRGQPQHF.

The rearrangement joins TRBV3-1 (or the pseudogene TRBV3-2) to TRBJ2-5, with 8 nucleotides matching TRBD2. J lost 4 bases, V lost 0 bases, and 4 bases had no gene match. CDR3 length: 15 amino acids. Per the germline V gene, CDR1 is LGHDT and CDR2 is YNNKEL (reference sequence). CDR3 protein: CASSQELLAGETQYF. CDR3 coding DNA: TGTGCCAGCAGCCAAGAGCTCCTAGCGGGAGAGACCCAGTACTTC.

Points on this clone: Other DNA variants within this sample encode the same CDR3. This chain connects TRBV5-1 to TRBJ1-1; 7 bases are shared with TRBD1. The CDR3 loop spans 14 amino acids. The J segment lost 4 bases and the V segment lost 0 bases, leaving 3 bases of the junction unmatched. Germline lookup yields CDR1 SGHRS and CDR2 YFSETQ. This CDR3 reads CASSLVAGGTEAFF. The DNA of the CDR3 is TGCGCCAGCAGCTTGGTTGCAGGGGGCACTGAAGCTTTCTTT.

This chain connects TRBV30 to TRBJ1-1, with D uncertain. CDR1 is GTSNPN and CDR2 is SVGIG in the germline V gene (reference sequence). The CDR3 covers 14 residues. V gave up 0 bases and J gave up 3 bases, with 11 bases separating them. CDR3 nucleotides: TGTGCCTGGAGTGTGAGTTTGTGGGACACTGAAGCTTTCTTT. Amino acid sequence: CAWSVSLWDTEAFF.

The V gene is TRBV6-6, the J gene TRBJ2-7; 11 bases align to TRBD2. Trimming at V came to 6 bases and at J to 6 bases, leaving 13 bases not matched to a gene. Per the germline V gene, CDR1 is MNHNY and CDR2 is SVGAGI (reference sequence). The CDR3 sequence is 16 residues long. The CDR3 sequence: CASSSSFRLAGSEQYF. The CDR3 bases are TGTGCCAGCAGCTCTTCCTTCCGACTAGCGGGGAGCGAGCAGTACTTC.

The rearrangement uses TRBV18 and TRBJ2-2; D is undetermined. The CDR3 loop spans 15 amino acids. Germline CDR1 KGHSH, CDR2 LQKENI. V was trimmed by 4 bases and J by 5 bases, leaving 14 bases between them. The CDR3 here is CASSLNRPGTGELFF. CDR3 bases: TGTGCCAGCTCACTAAATCGTCCTGGTACCGGGGAGCTGTTTTTT.

This clone is a singleton in its sample. The chain joins TRBV19 to TRBJ1-1; D perhaps matches TRBD1 (5 bases). CDR1 is LNHDA and CDR2 is SQIVND in the germline V gene (reference sequence). Deletions cut 6 bases from V and 8 bases from J, with 13 bases between. The CDR3 is made up of 12 amino acids. The chain's CDR3 is CASRDVGVEAFF. The CDR3 region has the DNA TGTGCCAGTAGGGATGTAGGGGTCGAAGCTTTCTTT.

This chain uses TRBV30 with TRBJ2-4; 8 bases agree with TRBD1. The CDR3 runs 14 residues. J gave up 8 bases and V 2 bases, and 8 bases lay outside the gene matches. Germline V gene lookup returns CDR1 GTSNPN and CDR2 SVGIG (reference sequence). The CDR3 bases are TGTGCCTGGAGTTCAGGGGGCGGGGAAGACATTCAGTACTTC. Translating it yields CAWSSGGGEDIQYF.

The chain joins TRBV7-2 to TRBJ2-2; D ambiguous. CDR3 length equals 16 residues. Trimming left V 5 bases short and J 0 bases short, with 13 bases between. In germline, CDR1 is SGHTA, CDR2 FQGNSA. CDR3 nucleotide sequence: TGTGCCAGCAGCCTTAAGACGGTAACGAACACCGGGGAGCTGTTTTTT. Encoded protein: CASSLKTVTNTGELFF.

CDR3 residues: CATSDPGRGTGNQPQHF. CDR3 nucleotide sequence: TGTGCCACCAGTGATCCAGGGAGGGGAACGGGCAATCAGCCCCAGCATTTT. This chain links TRBV24-1 with TRBJ1-5; maybe TRBD1 (5 bases). CDR1 and CDR2 (germline): KGHDR, SFDVKD. Trimming stripped 3 bases from V and 2 bases from J, with 16 bases between. This CDR3 region has 17 residues.

This rearrangement joins TRBV6-5 to TRBJ1-2, with D perhaps matching TRBD1 (5 bases). Trimming took 9 bases from V and 8 from J, leaving 13 bases between them. Looked up from germline, CDR1 is MNHEY and CDR2 is SVGAGI. This CDR3 comprises 11 residues. CDR3 loop: CASFQGTGYTF. The CDR3 DNA is TGTGCCAGTTTTCAGGGTACCGGCTACACCTTC.

V usage is TRBV9 and J usage is TRBJ2-2; 8 bases agree with TRBD1. Germline V gene lookup returns CDR1 SGDLS and CDR2 YYNGEE. V dropped 3 bases and J dropped 6; count of bases not matched to a gene: 10. This CDR3 has 16 residues. CDR3 sequence reads: CASSAQTGTGAGELFF. Written as DNA, the CDR3 is TGTGCCAGCAGCGCACAAACCGGGACAGGCGCCGGGGAGCTGTTTTTT.

This clone showed up just once. This specimen includes other DNA sequences encoding the same CDR3. The chain carries TRBV28 and TRBJ1-2; D not certain. This CDR3 is 10 amino acids long. Trimming shortened V by 4 bases and J by 5 bases, and 2 bases separated the two germline ends. CDR1 and CDR2 from the germline V gene are MDHEN and SYDVKM. The CDR3 spells CASSSYGYTF. The CDR3 DNA is TGTGCCAGCAGTTCTTATGGCTACACCTTC.

CDR3 amino acids: CASSQDVTGNNSPLHF. CDR3 DNA: TGCGCCAGCAGCCAAGATGTGACAGGGAATAATTCACCCCTCCACTTT. The chain couples TRBV4-3 to TRBJ1-6, with 7 bases lining up with TRBD1. From germline, CDR1 is LGHNA and CDR2 YSLEER. The CDR3 has 16 residues. The ends lost 0 bases at V and 5 bases at J; junction bases unmatched: 4.

The chain combines TRBV10-3 with TRBJ2-1; 7 nucleotides agree with TRBD1. The V gene end was trimmed by 7 bases and the J gene end by 5 bases; junction bases not matched to a gene: 8. CDR3 length: 14 residues. Germline-derived CDR1 and CDR2 are ENHRY and SYGVKD. The CDR3 is CAIKGQPNNNEQFF. The DNA of the CDR3 is TGTGCCATCAAGGGACAGCCAAACAACAATGAGCAGTTCTTC.

This clone was recorded only once. The CDR3 spells CASSPAVPISTQYF. CDR3 in DNA: TGTGCCAGCAGTCCCGCTGTCCCAATATCGACCCAGTACTTC. This chain links TRBV27 with TRBJ2-5; no firm D call. Germline-derived CDR1 and CDR2 are MNHEY and SMNVEV (reference sequence). The CDR3 loop spans 14 amino acids. V was trimmed by 5 bases and J by 7 bases, leaving 17 bases between them.

This clone appeared a few times. The rearrangement uses TRBV14 and TRBJ2-1; 9 nucleotides line up with TRBD2. Germline assignment: CDR1 SGHDN and CDR2 FVKESK. The CDR3 is 16 residues long. V was pared by 0 bases and J by 9 bases, with 9 bases of the junction left unmatched. As DNA, the CDR3 is TGTGCCAGCAGCCAAGAGTTAGCGGGAGCTTATGTTGAGCAGTTCTTC. Translated: CASSQELAGAYVEQFF. The full variable domain, with the rest looked up from reference TRBV14 and TRBJ2-1, is EAGVTQFPSHSVIEKGQTVTLRCDPISGHDNLYWYRRVMGKEIKFLLHFVKESKQDESGMPNNRFLAERTGGTYSTLKVQPAELEDSGVYFCASSQELAGAYVEQFFGPGTRLTVL.

This chain uses TRBV2 with TRBJ2-7; the D is unclear. This CDR3 region has 11 residues. V lost 3 bases to trimming and J lost 3 bases, with 3 bases between them. CDR1 and CDR2 from the germline V gene are SNHLY and FYNNEI. The CDR3 is CASSDNYEQYF. CDR3 DNA: TGTGCCAGCAGTGACAACTACGAGCAGTACTTC.

This chain links TRBV6-2 or TRBV6-3 with TRBJ1-4; D possibly corresponds to TRBD1 (5 bases). CDR1 is MNHEY, CDR2 SVGEGT, per germline. The CDR3 spans 17 residues. Trimming pared 5 bases from V and 10 bases from J, leaving 26 bases between. CDR3 in amino acids: CASSVTSTGTKNGKLFF. The CDR3 coding sequence is TGTGCCAGCAGTGTGACTTCTACCGGGACGAAGAACGGAAAACTGTTTTTT.

The table lists this clone with a count of one. The V gene is TRBV5-4, the J gene TRBJ2-7, with 10 bases aligning to TRBD2. Per the germline V gene, CDR1 is SGHNT and CDR2 is YYREEE (reference sequence). The CDR3 sequence is 16 residues long. V was clipped by 3 bases and J by 3 bases; unmatched bases: 9. DNA for the CDR3: TGTGCCAGCAGCTCTTCCTCTAGCGGGAGAGGCTACGAGCAGTACTTC. This sequence encodes CASSSSSSGRGYEQYF.

This sequence joins TRBV7-2 and TRBJ2-3; D is unresolved. V gave up 4 bases and J gave up 4 bases, with 12 bases separating them. Germline V gene data show CDR1 as SGHTA and CDR2 as FQGNSA. The CDR3 contains 14 residues. The CDR3 spells CASSYRRYSDTQYF. CDR3 nucleotides: TGTGCCAGCAGCTATCGGCGGTACTCAGATACGCAGTATTTT.